This T cell receptor (beta chain) was identified during a study of Graves' ophthalmopathy and Graves' hyperthyroidism. Germline V gene data show CDR1 as LNHNV and CDR2 as YYDKDF (reference sequence). Trimming shortened V by 5 bases and J by 0 bases, and 14 bases separated the two germline ends. The CDR3 spans 16 residues. People with hyperthyroidism were aged 18 to 65 and newly diagnosed, under 2 months' duration. This clonotype occurred many times. Researchers took RNA transcripts and amplified TCR beta CDR3 regions from them. The first round was an RT-PCR with HTBI primers, and the second round was a multiplex PCR. TCRdb analysed the multiplex PCR reads with MiXCR anew, one entry per CDR3 protein. The repertoire includes over a million distinct CDR3 sequences, around a third of them detected once, and approximately 12% sits in the top ten.

The V gene is TRBV15, the J gene TRBJ1-5; no clear D gene. The sequencing sample was made of peripheral blood or thyroid tissue (not recorded which). The TCR sequence derives from an adult man with Graves' hyperthyroidism. CDR3 residues: CATSPRAAYSNQPQHF. The CDR3 nucleotides read TGTGCCACCAGCCCTCGCGCCGCGTATAGCAATCAGCCCCAGCATTTT.